This TCR beta chain was profiled in a study of long-term antiretroviral therapy in people with HIV. This was the immunoSEQ v3.0 assay at survey level. Only in-frame clones appear in the TCRdb table, and some are missing; sequencing was by immunoSEQ multiplex PCR. Here the sample spans 20,000 to 30,000 clones, roughly 94% being singletons. Trimming left V 3 bases short and J 2 bases short, with 17 bases between. CDR3 length: 17 amino acids. Germline lookup yields CDR1 MDHEN and CDR2 SYDVKM. This chain joins TRBV28 and TRBJ1-5, with a tentative D call TRBD1 (6 bases). The receptor comes from a woman in her fifties or sixties with HIV. Sample: unsorted PBMCs, taken about 4.9 years after starting antiretroviral therapy. CDR3 residues: CASSLIKQGGGNQPQHF. The DNA for the CDR3 is TGTGCCAGCAGTTTGATTAAACAGGGAGGAGGCAATCAGCCCCAGCATTTT.